These T cell receptor beta chains were read from a single sample in a study of T-cell memory formation after mild COVID-19. TCRdb used MiXCR to reprocess the 5' RACE reads, holding one entry per CDR3 protein. The repertoire holds 84,000 or so distinct CDR3 sequences, around 14% seen once, with 30% to 35% in the top ten. Specimen: PBMCs or a T cell subset sorted from them (not recorded which). These receptors all stem from an adult woman who had mild COVID-19 (a few samples of this study predate the infection). Cell type and time point are not known. The CDR3 runs from the conserved cysteine through the conserved F or W. D genes are given only for firm matches. Not every row has a clone size; where given, it reads once, few, many or a size class.

D gene: NA
J gene: TRBJ2-2
V gene: TRBV25-1
clone size: NA
CDR3 DNA: TGTGCCAGCAGTGACAGGGGGGACACCGGGGAGCTGTTTTTT
CDR3 protein: CASSDRGDTGELFF

D gene: NA
J gene: TRBJ1-4
V gene: TRBV29-1
clone size: few
CDR3 DNA: TGCAGCGTTGAAGAGGTGGGAGAAAAACTGTTTTTT
CDR3 protein: CSVEEVGEKLFF

D gene: NA
J gene: TRBJ1-2
V gene: TRBV7-9
clone size: few
CDR3 DNA: TGTGCCAGCAGCTTAGCAGGCACCTATGGCTACACCTTC
CDR3 protein: CASSLAGTYGYTF

D gene: NA
J gene: TRBJ2-7
V gene: TRBV5-5
clone size: NA
CDR3 DNA: TGTGCCAGCAGCTTGACAGTTGGACCATACGAGCAGTACTTC
CDR3 protein: CASSLTVGPYEQYF

D gene: NA
J gene: TRBJ2-7
V gene: TRBV5-6
clone size: few
CDR3 DNA: TGTGCCAGCAGCTCCTTAGCCTGGGTTGGGGAATCCTACGAGCAGTACTTC
CDR3 protein: CASSSLAWVGESYEQYF

D gene: NA
J gene: TRBJ2-7
V gene: TRBV4-2
clone size: NA
CDR3 DNA: TGTGCCAGCAGCCAAGATCCCGGCGGGAAGTTCTACGAGCAGTACTTC
CDR3 protein: CASSQDPGGKFYEQYF

D gene: TRBD1
J gene: TRBJ1-6
V gene: TRBV5-5
clone size: NA
CDR3 DNA: TGTGCCAGCAGCTGGGGGACAGGGGCATCACCCCTCCACTTT
CDR3 protein: CASSWGTGASPLHF

D gene: NA
J gene: TRBJ2-7
V gene: TRBV7-6
clone size: few
CDR3 DNA: TGTGCCAGCAGCTTAAAGGGGGAGGGCTCCTACGAGCAGTACTTC
CDR3 protein: CASSLKGEGSYEQYF

D gene: NA
J gene: TRBJ1-5
V gene: TRBV4-1
clone size: NA
CDR3 DNA: TGCGCCAGCAGCGACTTAACAGGGAACAATCAGCCCCAGCATTTT
CDR3 protein: CASSDLTGNNQPQHF

D gene: TRBD1
J gene: TRBJ2-4
V gene: TRBV27
clone size: NA
CDR3 DNA: TGTGCCAGCAGTAACAGGGGGCCCAAAAACATTCAGTACTTC
CDR3 protein: CASSNRGPKNIQYF

D gene: TRBD2
J gene: TRBJ2-7
V gene: TRBV7-3
clone size: NA
CDR3 DNA: TGTGCCAGCAGCTCTACCGGGACTAGCGGCGTCTACGAGCAGTACTTC
CDR3 protein: CASSSTGTSGVYEQYF

D gene: NA
J gene: TRBJ2-7
V gene: TRBV11-2
clone size: few
CDR3 DNA: TGTGCCAGCAGCTTTGACACTAGGGACGAGCAGTACTTC
CDR3 protein: CASSFDTRDEQYF

D gene: NA
J gene: TRBJ2-2
V gene: TRBV7-2
clone size: once
CDR3 DNA: TGTGCCAGCAGATACCGGCCCGGACTTACTCTTAACACCGGGGAGCTGTTTTTT
CDR3 protein: CASRYRPGLTLNTGELFF

D gene: NA
J gene: TRBJ1-5
V gene: TRBV27
clone size: NA
CDR3 DNA: TGTGCCAGCAGTTCGGCGGAACAGGGCTTTGGGGAGCCCCAGCATTTT
CDR3 protein: CASSSAEQGFGEPQHF

D gene: TRBD1
J gene: TRBJ1-1
V gene: TRBV12-3/TRBV12-4
clone size: few
CDR3 DNA: TGTGCCAGCAGCAGGGACAGCGGAGCTTTCTTT
CDR3 protein: CASSRDSGAFF

D gene: NA
J gene: TRBJ1-1
V gene: TRBV9
clone size: NA
CDR3 DNA: TGTGCCAGCAGCGCTGCCCTCGGGAACACTGAAGCTTTCTTT
CDR3 protein: CASSAALGNTEAFF

D gene: NA
J gene: TRBJ2-2
V gene: TRBV9
clone size: NA
CDR3 DNA: TGTGCCAGCAGCGGAGGGACGCGCGGGGAGCTGTTTTTT
CDR3 protein: CASSGGTRGELFF

D gene: NA
J gene: TRBJ1-1
V gene: TRBV27
clone size: NA
CDR3 DNA: TGTGCCAGCAGTTCTGGGGTGAACACTGAAGCTTTCTTT
CDR3 protein: CASSSGVNTEAFF

D gene: TRBD2
J gene: TRBJ2-1
V gene: TRBV30
clone size: NA
CDR3 DNA: TGTGCCTGGAGCGTACGGGGGGGTTCCTACAATGAGCAGTTCTTC
CDR3 protein: CAWSVRGGSYNEQFF

D gene: NA
J gene: TRBJ2-1
V gene: TRBV5-5
clone size: few
CDR3 DNA: TGTGCCAGCAGCTTGGAAGGGGTGAATGAGCAGTTCTTC
CDR3 protein: CASSLEGVNEQFF

D gene: TRBD2
J gene: TRBJ2-1
V gene: TRBV15
clone size: many
CDR3 DNA: TGTGCCACCAGCAGAGACAGACTAGCGGGCGATGAGCAGTTCTTC
CDR3 protein: CATSRDRLAGDEQFF

D gene: NA
J gene: TRBJ2-3
V gene: TRBV24-1
clone size: few
CDR3 DNA: TGTGCCACCAGTGACGCCGTGCAGGAAAGTGAAAGGGGACGCACAGATACGCAGTATTTT
CDR3 protein: CATSDAVQESERGRTDTQYF

D gene: NA
J gene: TRBJ1-1
V gene: TRBV12-5
clone size: NA
CDR3 DNA: TGTGCTAGTGGTTTAGTGGGAGGGAGCACTGAAGCTTTCTTT
CDR3 protein: CASGLVGGSTEAFF

D gene: TRBD2
J gene: TRBJ2-7
V gene: TRBV20-1
clone size: many
CDR3 DNA: TGCAGTGGACTAGCGGGAGGCGGCACCTACGAGCAGTACTTC
CDR3 protein: CSGLAGGGTYEQYF

D gene: TRBD1
J gene: TRBJ2-1
V gene: TRBV5-1
clone size: NA
CDR3 DNA: TGCGCCAGCAGCTTGGGCCAGGGGGTCTACAATGAGCAGTTCTTC
CDR3 protein: CASSLGQGVYNEQFF

D gene: NA
J gene: TRBJ2-2
V gene: TRBV7-2
clone size: once
CDR3 DNA: TGTGCCAGCAGCTTACGGGCAGAGTACGCGAACACCGGGGAGCTGTTTTTT
CDR3 protein: CASSLRAEYANTGELFF

D gene: TRBD1
J gene: TRBJ1-6
V gene: TRBV6-5
clone size: NA
CDR3 DNA: TGTGCCAGCAGTTACGGGACAGGCTATAATTCACCCCTCCACTTT
CDR3 protein: CASSYGTGYNSPLHF

D gene: NA
J gene: TRBJ2-3
V gene: TRBV7-9
clone size: NA
CDR3 DNA: TGTGCCAGCAGCTTAGGGGCCTTTAGCACAGATACGCAGTATTTT
CDR3 protein: CASSLGAFSTDTQYF

D gene: TRBD1
J gene: TRBJ2-3
V gene: TRBV6-5
clone size: NA
CDR3 DNA: TGTGCCAGCATCCCTCGACAGGGTAGCACAGATACGCAGTATTTT
CDR3 protein: CASIPRQGSTDTQYF

D gene: NA
J gene: TRBJ1-1
V gene: TRBV6-2/TRBV6-3
clone size: NA
CDR3 DNA: TGTGCCAGCAGTTACGTCTGGGACACTGAAGCTTTCTTT
CDR3 protein: CASSYVWDTEAFF

D gene: NA
J gene: TRBJ2-7
V gene: TRBV2
clone size: few
CDR3 DNA: TGTGCCAGCAGTGATACAGAGGGGCTGATCTACGAGCAGTACTTC
CDR3 protein: CASSDTEGLIYEQYF

D gene: NA
J gene: TRBJ1-2
V gene: TRBV14
clone size: NA
CDR3 DNA: TGTGCCAGCAGCCGGGGACACCTCCTCCGGGCTAACTATGGCTACACCTTC
CDR3 protein: CASSRGHLLRANYGYTF

D gene: TRBD1
J gene: TRBJ2-4
V gene: TRBV6-1
clone size: NA
CDR3 DNA: TGTGCCAGTGACAGGGGGCTCCTAGGGAACATTCAGTACTTC
CDR3 protein: CASDRGLLGNIQYF

D gene: TRBD2
J gene: TRBJ2-1
V gene: TRBV7-6
clone size: few
CDR3 DNA: TGTGCCAGCAGCGAGCGGTCGGGCGGGAGCTCCTACAATGAGCAGTTCTTC
CDR3 protein: CASSERSGGSSYNEQFF

D gene: TRBD1
J gene: TRBJ2-2
V gene: TRBV7-9
clone size: NA
CDR3 DNA: TGTGCCAGCAGCCTTTCCTCGTCAGGGGGCTGGTCCGGGGAGCTGTTTTTT
CDR3 protein: CASSLSSSGGWSGELFF

D gene: NA
J gene: TRBJ1-2
V gene: TRBV19
clone size: NA
CDR3 DNA: TGTGCCAGTGCCGGGACGATCCATGGCTACACCTTC
CDR3 protein: CASAGTIHGYTF

D gene: NA
J gene: TRBJ2-1
V gene: TRBV20-1
clone size: many
CDR3 DNA: TGCAGTGCTAGTAGTGGATCTTCCTACAATGAGCAGTTCTTC
CDR3 protein: CSASSGSSYNEQFF

D gene: NA
J gene: TRBJ2-7
V gene: TRBV2
clone size: NA
CDR3 DNA: TGTGCCAGCAGTGAAGCCCAGTCCGCCATCGTAAGCTCCTACGAGCAGTACTTC
CDR3 protein: CASSEAQSAIVSSYEQYF

D gene: NA
J gene: TRBJ2-1
V gene: TRBV7-6
clone size: many
CDR3 DNA: TGTGCCAGCAGCGCAAGACTCCTCCGCTCCTACAATGAGCAGTTCTTC
CDR3 protein: CASSARLLRSYNEQFF

D gene: TRBD1
J gene: TRBJ2-3
V gene: TRBV2
clone size: few
CDR3 DNA: TGTGCCAGCAGTGACCCCCCCGGACAGGTTACAGATACGCAGTATTTT
CDR3 protein: CASSDPPGQVTDTQYF